The next 21 T cell receptor beta chains were all read from a single sample in a study of shared clonotypes between healthy human individuals. Generated by immunoSEQ multiplex PCR, the TCRdb table keeps only in-frame clones and is missing some. The data hold about 2.4 million clones, with 80% to 95% observed a single time. The sequencing input was naive CD4+ T cells from PBMCs. Subset specified: CD45RA+ positively selected. Source of these receptors: a man aged 18 to 35 in good health. Some clones in this sample may be carry-over from other donors' samples.

The rearrangement uses TRBV2 and TRBJ2-7; either TRBD1 or TRBD2 may supply D (6 bases each). CDR1 and CDR2 from the germline V gene are SNHLY and FYNNEI. The CDR3 consists of 13 residues. V was clipped by 6 bases and J by 6 bases, with 15 bases between them. DNA for the CDR3: TGTGCCAGCAGCAGCCGGGGGCCCTCCGAGCAGTACTTC. Its protein is CASSSRGPSEQYF.

This clone has a single count. The genes are TRBV2 and TRBJ1-2; TRBD1 matches 12 bases. CDR1 and CDR2 from the germline V gene are SNHLY and FYNNEI. The CDR3 has 16 residues. The V gene end was trimmed by 2 bases and the J gene end by 4 bases; junction bases not matched to a gene: 5. Here the CDR3 reads CASSERGQGAAYGYTF. For the CDR3, the DNA is TGTGCCAGCAGTGAAAGGGGACAGGGGGCGGCCTATGGCTACACCTTC.

The chain is built from TRBV5-1 and TRBJ2-1, with a possible D match to TRBD1 (6 bases). Germline CDR1 SGHRS, CDR2 YFSETQ. V was cut by 5 bases and J by 7 bases, with 19 bases left in between. The CDR3 extends over 15 amino acids. CDR3 in amino acids: CASSPTGQAGNEQFF. CDR3 in DNA: TGCGCCAGCAGTCCTACGGGACAAGCAGGTAATGAGCAGTTCTTC.

This chain connects TRBV9 to TRBJ1-2; tentative D call: TRBD1 (6 bases). Germline-derived CDR1 and CDR2 are SGDLS and YYNGEE. The V gene lost 3 bases and the J gene lost 6 bases, with 12 bases spanning the gap. The CDR3 covers 13 residues. The CDR3 protein is CASSAQGIHGYTF. The CDR3 coding sequence is TGTGCCAGCAGCGCGCAGGGGATTCATGGCTACACCTTC.

The chain couples TRBV19 to TRBJ2-7; 10 nucleotides align to TRBD1. J gave up 1 base and V 4 bases, and 4 bases lay outside the gene matches. This CDR3 is built from 15 residues. CDR1 LNHDA and CDR2 SQIVND come from the germline V gene (reference sequence). CDR3 amino acids: CASSSRDRGSYEQYF. In nucleotides, the CDR3 is TGTGCCAGTAGTAGTCGGGACAGGGGATCCTACGAGCAGTACTTC. The variable domain in full, with the rest retrieved from reference TRBV19 and TRBJ2-7, is DGGITQSPKYLFRKEGQNVTLSCEQNLNHDAMYWYRQDPGQGLRLIYYSQIVNDFQKGDIAEGYSVSREKKESFPLTVTSAQKNPTAFYLCASSSRDRGSYEQYFGPGTRLTVT.

The chain recombines TRBV5-1 with TRBJ2-3; D call uncertain. V lost 2 bases, J lost 0 bases, and 10 bases lay in between. From germline, CDR1 is SGHRS and CDR2 YFSETQ. The CDR3 sequence is 15 residues long. The CDR3 reads CASSFQSSSTDTQYF. The DNA for the CDR3 is TGCGCCAGCAGCTTCCAGAGTTCTAGCACAGATACGCAGTATTTT.

V and J are TRBV2 and TRBJ1-6; no clear D. The V end was cut by 4 bases, the J end by 2 bases, with 6 bases between. CDR3 size: 14 residues. Per the germline V gene, CDR1 is SNHLY and CDR2 is FYNNEI. The CDR3 sequence is CASSVLPYNSPLHF. In nucleotides, the CDR3 is TGTGCCAGCAGTGTTTTACCCTATAATTCACCCCTCCACTTT.

The chain has TRBV5-4 and TRBJ2-7, with TRBD2 matching 14 bases. The CDR3 covers 17 residues. Trimming at V came to 3 bases and at J to 0 bases, leaving 5 bases not matched to a gene. Germline V lookup: CDR1 SGHNT, CDR2 YYREEE (reference sequence). The chain's CDR3 is CASSSGTSGRRSYEQYF. The CDR3 DNA reads as TGTGCCAGCAGCTCCGGGACTAGCGGGAGACGCTCCTACGAGCAGTACTTC.

Regarding this clone: The same CDR3 arises from other DNA sequences in this sample as well. The chain carries TRBV5-1 and TRBJ1-1; D is uncertain. The V end lost 0 bases, the J end lost 0 bases, and 3 bases lay between the germline ends. Per germline, CDR1 SGHRS and CDR2 YFSETQ. CDR3 length: 13 amino acids. The CDR3 spells CASSLVVNTEAFF. As DNA, the CDR3 is TGCGCCAGCAGCTTGGTCGTGAACACTGAAGCTTTCTTT.

The chain uses TRBV9 and TRBJ2-7; a possible D gene is TRBD1 (5 bases). Germline V gene data show CDR1 as SGDLS and CDR2 as YYNGEE. CDR3 size: 14 residues. Trimming removed 3 bases from V and 1 base from J, with 11 bases in between. The CDR3 nucleotides read TGTGCCAGCAGCGCCTCAGGACAATCCTACGAGCAGTACTTC. The encoded protein is CASSASGQSYEQYF.

The rearrangement links TRBV5-1 to TRBJ2-7; D is possibly TRBD1 (5 bases). Germline CDR1 SGHRS, CDR2 YFSETQ. The CDR3 runs to 13 residues. Trimming removed 2 bases at V and 5 bases at J, with 11 bases between. DNA for the CDR3: TGCGCCAGCAGCTTTGGGGCCAGCGACGAGCAGTACTTC. Its protein is CASSFGASDEQYF. The full variable domain, completed using reference TRBV5-1 and TRBJ2-7, is KAGVTQTPRYLIKTRGQQVTLSCSPISGHRSVSWYQQTPGQGLQFLFEYFSETQRNKGNFPGRFSGRQFSNSRSEMNVSTLELGDSALYLCASSFGASDEQYFGPGTRLTVT.

The chain combines TRBV30 with TRBJ2-3; D remains unclear. Trimming stripped 2 bases from V and 1 base from J, with 10 bases between. CDR1 is GTSNPN, CDR2 SVGIG, per germline (reference sequence). This CDR3 contains 14 residues. CDR3 DNA: TGTGCCTGGAGTACCGCCAGAGGCACAGATACGCAGTATTTT. The encoded protein is CAWSTARGTDTQYF.

This chain joins TRBV4-3 and TRBJ2-3; 10 bases align to TRBD2. With 4 bases clipped from V and 0 bases from J, the junction kept 7 bases outside the gene matches. Germline values: CDR1 LGHNA, CDR2 YSLEER. CDR3 length: 17 residues. In nucleotides, the CDR3 is TGCGCCAGCAGCCGGGCCGGGACTAGCGTTAGCACAGATACGCAGTATTTT. It is translated as CASSRAGTSVSTDTQYF.

The chain couples TRBV7-5 to TRBJ2-7; the table's D gene call, TRBD2, was not cross checked with the DNA. TRBV7-5 is classified as a pseudogene. The CDR3 loop spans 17 amino acids. The CDR3 protein is CARSSHPPTSGPYEQYF. DNA for the CDR3: TGTGCCAGAAGCTCCCACCCTCCGACTAGCGGGCCTTACGAGCAGTACTTC.

With regard to this clone: The junction departs from the called germline gene at one end, perhaps through a read error. J is TRBJ1-2 and V is TRBV11-2, with D unresolved. Germline CDR1 reads SGHAT; CDR2 reads FQNNGV. The CDR3 extends over 12 amino acids. The CDR3 protein is CASSLGNYGCTF. The CDR3 coding sequence is TGTGCCAGCAGCTTGGGGAACTATGGCTGCACCTTC.

This sequence joins TRBV5-1 and TRBJ1-2, with D tentatively TRBD1 (5 bases). Germline V gives CDR1 SGHRS, CDR2 YFSETQ. CDR3 length equals 16 residues. V gave up 0 bases and J gave up 3 bases, with 15 bases separating them. CDR3 protein: CASSLVGTGPDYGYTF. The CDR3 coding sequence is TGCGCCAGCAGCTTGGTCGGTACGGGGCCAGACTATGGCTACACCTTC.

In DNA form, the CDR3 reads TGTGCCAGCTGGATTGGAGCTGGAAACACCATATATTTT. Residues: CASWIGAGNTIYF. The rearrangement links TRBV6-5 to TRBJ1-3; D not certain. V lost 8 bases and J lost 2, with 10 bases in between. The germline gives CDR1 MNHEY, CDR2 SVGAGI. The CDR3 sequence is 13 residues long.

Only one count was recorded for this clone. V and J are TRBV10-1 and TRBJ2-1, with TRBD1 identical over 7 bases. Germline-derived CDR1 and CDR2 are WNHNN and SYGVQD (reference sequence). The CDR3 runs 14 residues. The junction had 8 bases not matched to a gene; V was cut back by 5 bases and J by 7 bases. In DNA, the CDR3 is TGCGCCAGCAGTCGACAGGGCTCGGGGAATGAGCAGTTCTTC. Amino acids: CASSRQGSGNEQFF.

Concerning this clone: Other DNA variants within this sample encode the same CDR3. The rearrangement joins TRBV20-1 to TRBJ2-5, with D uncertain. V lost 3 bases and J lost 3, with 5 bases in between. The CDR3 has 11 amino acids. Germline V gene data show CDR1 as DFQATT and CDR2 as SNEGSKA (reference sequence). CDR3 sequence reads: CSARPEETQYF. CDR3 in DNA: TGCAGTGCTAGGCCCGAAGAGACCCAGTACTTC.

This clone showed up just once. This chain joins TRBV28 and TRBJ1-4; 7 bases agree with TRBD1. Germline V CDR1 and CDR2: MDHEN, SYDVKM. The V gene end was trimmed by 5 bases and the J gene end by 7 bases; junction bases not matched to a gene: 7. The CDR3 spans 14 residues. In DNA, the CDR3 is TGTGCCAGCAGTCTCGACAGGGTTGGTGAAAAACTGTTTTTT. This gives the protein CASSLDRVGEKLFF.

To note about this clone: This specimen includes other DNA sequences encoding the same CDR3. The rearrangement links TRBV2 to TRBJ1-1; tentatively, D is TRBD1 (5 bases). Germline assignment: CDR1 SNHLY and CDR2 FYNNEI. V was shortened by 4 bases and J by 4 bases, with 10 bases between the two germline ends. CDR3 length equals 13 residues. This CDR3 reads CASSVAGSTEAFF. The CDR3 DNA reads as TGTGCCAGCAGTGTCGCAGGGAGCACTGAAGCTTTCTTT.